This T cell receptor (beta chain) was documented in a study of early T cells in non-severe SARS-CoV-2 infection. Overall study context: Unsorted whole-blood RNA was sequenced in bulk, leaving chains unpaired.

Turning to this clonotype: Its specificity is not known.

Broader study findings: Matching with VDJdb favored anti-spike CD8 responses (missing private and CD4 specificities).

Tagging with unique molecular identifiers was applied to individual cDNA molecules. Each CDR3 protein is one row after TCRdb ran MiXCR on the 5' RACE reads. The repertoire consists of some 81,000 distinct CDR3 sequences, with approximately 15% occurring once and the leading ten covering about 3.1%. The sample taken for sequencing was whole blood. The receptor comes from an adult who was a healthcare worker with PCR-confirmed SARS-CoV-2 infection or an uninfected control (not recorded which).

CDR3 loop: CASSAGGSGYHTQYF. Written as DNA, the CDR3 is TGTGCCAGCAGCGCCGGAGGTAGCGGGTATCACACGCAGTATTTT. The V call is TRBV7-8, the J call TRBJ2-3; 7 bases line up with TRBD2. This CDR3 spans 15 amino acids. Trimming took 5 bases from V and 9 from J; bases not matched to a gene: 14. The germline CDR1 and CDR2 sequences are SGHVS and FQNEAQ.